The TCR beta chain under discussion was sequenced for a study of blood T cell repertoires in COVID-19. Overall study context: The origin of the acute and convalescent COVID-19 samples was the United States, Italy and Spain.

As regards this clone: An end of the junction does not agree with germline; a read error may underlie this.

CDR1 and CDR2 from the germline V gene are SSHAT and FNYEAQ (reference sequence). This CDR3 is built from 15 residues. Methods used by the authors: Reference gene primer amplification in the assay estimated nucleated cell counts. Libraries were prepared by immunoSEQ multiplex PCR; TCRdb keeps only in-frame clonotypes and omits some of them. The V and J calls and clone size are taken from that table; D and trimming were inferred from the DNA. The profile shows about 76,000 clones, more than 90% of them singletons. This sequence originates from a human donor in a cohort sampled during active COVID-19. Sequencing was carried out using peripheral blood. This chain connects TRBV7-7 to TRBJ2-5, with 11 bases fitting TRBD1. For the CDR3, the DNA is TGTGCTAGCAGCTTAGGGACAGGGGGTCAAGAGACCCAGTACTTC. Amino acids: CASSLGTGGQETQYF.